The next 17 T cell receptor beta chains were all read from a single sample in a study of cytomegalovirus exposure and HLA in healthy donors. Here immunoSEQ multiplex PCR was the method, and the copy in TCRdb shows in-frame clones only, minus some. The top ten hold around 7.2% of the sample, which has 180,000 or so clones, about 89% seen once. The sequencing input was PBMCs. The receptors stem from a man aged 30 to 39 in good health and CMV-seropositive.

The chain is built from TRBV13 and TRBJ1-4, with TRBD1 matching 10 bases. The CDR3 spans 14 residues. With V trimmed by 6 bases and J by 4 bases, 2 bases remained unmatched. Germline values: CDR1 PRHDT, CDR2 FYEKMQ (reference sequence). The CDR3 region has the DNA TGTGCCAGCAGGACAGGGGGCCGTAATGAAAAACTGTTTTTT. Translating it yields CASRTGGRNEKLFF.

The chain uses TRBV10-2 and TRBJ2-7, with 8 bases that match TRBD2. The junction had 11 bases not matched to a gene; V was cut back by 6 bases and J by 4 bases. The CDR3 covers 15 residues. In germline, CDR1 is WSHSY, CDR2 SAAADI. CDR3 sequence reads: CASRDDPGGVYEQYF. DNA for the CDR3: TGCGCCAGCAGGGATGACCCCGGGGGGGTATACGAGCAGTACTTC.

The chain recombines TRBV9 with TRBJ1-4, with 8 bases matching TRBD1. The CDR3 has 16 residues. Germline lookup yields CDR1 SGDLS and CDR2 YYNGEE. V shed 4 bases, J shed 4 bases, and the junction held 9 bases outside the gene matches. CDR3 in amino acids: CASSTRQGRNNEKLFF. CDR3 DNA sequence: TGTGCCAGCAGCACACGACAGGGGAGGAATAATGAAAAACTGTTTTTT.

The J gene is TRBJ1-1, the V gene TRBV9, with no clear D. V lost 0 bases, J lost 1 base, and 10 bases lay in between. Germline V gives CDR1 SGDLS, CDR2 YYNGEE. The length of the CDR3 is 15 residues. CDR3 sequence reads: CASSVVRAGNTEAFF. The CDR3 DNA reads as TGTGCCAGCAGCGTAGTAAGGGCGGGGAACACTGAAGCTTTCTTT.

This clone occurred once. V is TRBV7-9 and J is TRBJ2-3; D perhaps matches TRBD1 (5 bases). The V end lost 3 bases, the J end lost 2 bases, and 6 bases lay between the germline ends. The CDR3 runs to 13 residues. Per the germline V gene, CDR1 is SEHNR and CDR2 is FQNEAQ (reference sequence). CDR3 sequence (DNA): TGTGCCAGCAGCTTGGACAACACAGATACGCAGTATTTT. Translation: CASSLDNTDTQYF. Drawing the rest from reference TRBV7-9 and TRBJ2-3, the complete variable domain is DTGVSQNPRHKITKRGQNVTFRCDPISEHNRLYWYRQTLGQGPEFLTYFQNEAQLEKSRLLSDRFSAERPKGSFSTLEIQRTEQGDSAMYLCASSLDNTDTQYFGPGTRLTVL.

The CDR3 protein is CAISLEYEQFF. The CDR3 DNA reads as TGTGCCATCAGCCTCGAGTATGAGCAGTTCTTC. V and J are TRBV10-3 and TRBJ2-1; D ambiguous. The CDR3 spans 11 residues. Trimming took 6 bases from V and 8 from J, leaving 8 bases between them. The germline V gene has CDR1 ENHRY and CDR2 SYGVKD.

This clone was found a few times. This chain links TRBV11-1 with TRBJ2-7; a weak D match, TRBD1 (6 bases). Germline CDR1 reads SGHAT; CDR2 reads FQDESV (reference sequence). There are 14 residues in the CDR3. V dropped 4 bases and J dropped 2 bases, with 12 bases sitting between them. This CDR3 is CASSSPGTTYEQYF. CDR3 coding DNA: TGTGCCAGCAGCTCTCCCGGGACAACCTACGAGCAGTACTTC.

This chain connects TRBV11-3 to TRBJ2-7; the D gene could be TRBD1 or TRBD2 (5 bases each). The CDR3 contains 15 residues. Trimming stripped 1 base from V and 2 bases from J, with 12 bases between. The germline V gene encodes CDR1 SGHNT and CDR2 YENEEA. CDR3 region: CASSLASGDAYEQYF. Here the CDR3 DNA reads TGTGCCAGCAGCTTAGCCTCTGGGGACGCCTACGAGCAGTACTTC.

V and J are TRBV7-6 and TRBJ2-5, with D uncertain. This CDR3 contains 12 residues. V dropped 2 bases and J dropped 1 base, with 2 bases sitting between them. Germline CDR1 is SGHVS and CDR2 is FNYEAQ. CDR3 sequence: CASSLPQETQYF. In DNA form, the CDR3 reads TGTGCCAGCAGCTTACCCCAAGAGACCCAGTACTTC.

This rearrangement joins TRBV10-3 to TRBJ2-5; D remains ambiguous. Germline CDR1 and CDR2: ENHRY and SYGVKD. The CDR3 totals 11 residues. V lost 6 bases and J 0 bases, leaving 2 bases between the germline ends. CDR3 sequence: CAIRDQETQYF. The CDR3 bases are TGTGCCATCAGGGACCAAGAGACCCAGTACTTC.

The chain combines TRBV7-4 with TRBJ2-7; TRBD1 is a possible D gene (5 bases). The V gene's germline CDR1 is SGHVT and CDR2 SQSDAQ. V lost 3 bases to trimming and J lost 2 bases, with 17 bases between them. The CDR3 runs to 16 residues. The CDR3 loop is CASSLGQATNTYEQYF. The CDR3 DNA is TGTGCCAGCAGCTTGGGGCAAGCGACAAATACCTACGAGCAGTACTTC.

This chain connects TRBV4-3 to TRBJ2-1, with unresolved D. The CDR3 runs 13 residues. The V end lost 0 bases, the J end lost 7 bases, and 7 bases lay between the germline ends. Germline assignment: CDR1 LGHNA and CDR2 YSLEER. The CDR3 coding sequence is TGCGCCAGCAGCCAAGAAGTGGATAATGAGCAGTTCTTC. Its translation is CASSQEVDNEQFF.

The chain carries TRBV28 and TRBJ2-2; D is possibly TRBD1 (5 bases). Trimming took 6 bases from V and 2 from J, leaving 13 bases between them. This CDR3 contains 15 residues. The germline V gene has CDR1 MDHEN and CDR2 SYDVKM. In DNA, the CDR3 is TGTGCCAGCAGCCGGACATCACAAAACACCGGGGAGCTGTTTTTT. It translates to CASSRTSQNTGELFF.

Written as DNA, the CDR3 is TGCGCCAGCAGCCAAGTCGCGTACGAGCAGTACTTC. It specifies CASSQVAYEQYF. This chain connects TRBV4-1 to TRBJ2-7; D unclear. The CDR3 runs 12 residues. CDR1 is MGHRA, CDR2 YSYEKL, per germline. The V and J ends lost 1 base and 4 bases respectively, with 5 bases between them.

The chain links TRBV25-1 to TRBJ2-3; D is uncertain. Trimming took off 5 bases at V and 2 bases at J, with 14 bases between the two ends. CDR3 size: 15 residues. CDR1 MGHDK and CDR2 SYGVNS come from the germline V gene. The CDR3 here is CASSRMALDTDTQYF. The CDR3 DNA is TGTGCCAGCAGTCGTATGGCCCTCGACACAGATACGCAGTATTTT.

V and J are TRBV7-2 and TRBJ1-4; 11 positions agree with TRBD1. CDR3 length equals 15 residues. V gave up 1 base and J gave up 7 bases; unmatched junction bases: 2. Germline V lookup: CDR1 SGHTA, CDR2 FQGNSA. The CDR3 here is CASSLGGTGGEKLFF. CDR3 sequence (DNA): TGTGCCAGCAGCTTAGGTGGGACAGGGGGTGAAAAACTGTTTTTT.

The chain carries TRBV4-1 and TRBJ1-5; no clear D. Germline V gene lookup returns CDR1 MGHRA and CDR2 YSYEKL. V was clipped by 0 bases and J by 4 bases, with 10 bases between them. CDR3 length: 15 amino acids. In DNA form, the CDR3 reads TGCGCCAGCAGCCAAGATCAGGCAGAAAATCAGCCCCAGCATTTT. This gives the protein CASSQDQAENQPQHF.